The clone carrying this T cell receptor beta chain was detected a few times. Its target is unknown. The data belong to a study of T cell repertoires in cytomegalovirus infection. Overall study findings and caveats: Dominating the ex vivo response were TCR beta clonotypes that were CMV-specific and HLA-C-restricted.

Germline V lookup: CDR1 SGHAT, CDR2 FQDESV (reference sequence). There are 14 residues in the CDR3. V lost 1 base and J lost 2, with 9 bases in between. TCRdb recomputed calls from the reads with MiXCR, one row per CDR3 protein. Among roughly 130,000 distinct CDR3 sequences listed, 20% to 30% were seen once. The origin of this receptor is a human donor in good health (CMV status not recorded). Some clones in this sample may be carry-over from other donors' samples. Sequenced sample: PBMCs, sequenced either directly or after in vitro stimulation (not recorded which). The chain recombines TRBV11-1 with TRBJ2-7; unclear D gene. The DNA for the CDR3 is TGTGCCAGCAGCTTAGGGCCCTTTCCCTACGAGCAGTACTTC. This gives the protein CASSLGPFPYEQYF.